This entry lists 17 T cell receptor beta chains sequenced from one sample in a study of T cells after yellow fever vaccination. One entry per CDR3 protein, called by TCRdb with MiXCR from the 5' RACE reads. This table has a few hundred thousand distinct CDR3 sequences, roughly 6.8% appearing once. This material consisted of PBMCs, taken about 49 days after the first yellow fever vaccination. The source of these receptors is a man aged 18 to 30 who received the YFV17D yellow fever vaccine.

This chain uses TRBV30 with TRBJ2-5; D is ambiguous. V was trimmed by 2 bases and J by 2 bases, leaving 15 bases between them. The CDR3 contains 15 residues. Germline values: CDR1 GTSNPN, CDR2 SVGIG (reference sequence). CDR3 protein: CAWSTSALRQETQYF. The CDR3 DNA reads as TGTGCCTGGAGTACGAGCGCTCTACGACAAGAGACCCAGTACTTC.

CDR3: CASAPTGTVEAFF. CDR3 nucleotide sequence: TGCGCCAGCGCACCCACCGGGACTGTTGAAGCTTTCTTT. The chain carries TRBV4-1 and TRBJ1-1, with D possibly matching TRBD1 (5 bases). The CDR3 sequence is 13 residues long. CDR1 and CDR2 (germline): MGHRA, YSYEKL. With 8 bases removed from V and 7 bases from J, the gap between germline ends came to 17 bases.

This clonotype was seen a few times. The J gene is TRBJ2-7, the V gene TRBV27, with 9 bases matching TRBD1. V was clipped by 4 bases and J by 4 bases; unmatched bases: 8. The CDR3 covers 15 residues. Germline V CDR1 and CDR2: MNHEY, SMNVEV (reference sequence). CDR3 DNA sequence: TGTGCCAGCAGTTCCCAGGACAGGGGATCGTACGAGCAGTACTTC. Translated: CASSSQDRGSYEQYF.

Concerning this clonotype: Since a much larger clone is just one base distant, this may be a read error. This sequence joins TRBV2 and TRBJ2-1, with no clear D. The V end lost 8 bases, the J end lost 0 bases, and 11 bases lay between the germline ends. Germline CDR1 is SNHLY and CDR2 is FYNNEI. The CDR3 is 14 residues long. The CDR3 protein is CASVPSLSYNEQFF. CDR3 in DNA: TGTGCCAGCGTGCCCAGCCTCTCCTACAATGAGCAGTTCTTC.

This chain connects TRBV24-1 to TRBJ2-5; 9 bases map to TRBD1. The V and J ends lost 4 bases and 4 bases, in that order; junction bases with no gene match: 6. The CDR3 runs 15 residues. Germline loops: CDR1 KGHDR, CDR2 SFDVKD. CDR3 sequence: CATSELTGGSETQYF. For the CDR3, the DNA is TGTGCCACCAGTGAGTTAACAGGGGGCTCAGAGACCCAGTACTTC.

This clonotype came up a few times. This rearrangement joins TRBV7-3 to TRBJ1-6; unclear D gene. The CDR3 consists of 13 residues. Germline CDR1 SGHTA, CDR2 FQGTGA. Trimming shortened V by 10 bases and J by 0 bases, and 7 bases separated the two germline ends. The CDR3 DNA reads TGTGCCACGGCGAGCTCCTATAATTCACCCCTCCACTTT. Residues: CATASSYNSPLHF.

This clonotype was seen a handful of times. The CDR3 nucleotides read TGTGCCATCAGTGATAACCCGAGCTCTGGAAACACCATATATTTT. Its translation: CAISDNPSSGNTIYF. The rearrangement links TRBV10-3 to TRBJ1-3; D is unclear. Trimming left V 3 bases short and J 0 bases short, with 9 bases between. The CDR3 covers 15 residues. CDR1 ENHRY and CDR2 SYGVKD come from the germline V gene.

J is TRBJ1-1 and V is TRBV10-3; D unresolved. Trimming pared 10 bases from V and 0 bases from J, leaving 21 bases between. From germline, CDR1 is ENHRY and CDR2 SYGVKD. CDR3 length equals 16 residues. The CDR3 reads CATRERAANMNTEAFF. The CDR3 DNA reads as TGTGCCACCCGGGAGAGGGCAGCCAACATGAACACTGAAGCTTTCTTT.

This clonotype was seen ten or more times. The chain joins TRBV3-1 to TRBJ2-1; no reliable D call. V was clipped by 0 bases and J by 5 bases, with 5 bases between them. The CDR3 is 13 amino acids. Germline assignment: CDR1 LGHDT and CDR2 YNNKEL (reference sequence). CDR3 protein: CASSQDRHNEQFF. CDR3 DNA sequence: TGTGCCAGCAGCCAAGACAGGCACAATGAGCAGTTCTTC.

This clonotype was seen a handful of times. This rearrangement joins TRBV7-9 to TRBJ2-7; the D call may be TRBD1 or TRBD2 (5 bases each). V was pared by 5 bases and J by 1 base, with 12 bases between. There are 14 residues in the CDR3. The germline V gene encodes CDR1 SEHNR and CDR2 FQNEAQ (reference sequence). The chain's CDR3 is CASSPRGESYEQYV. In DNA, the CDR3 is TGTGCCAGCAGCCCTCGAGGGGAATCCTACGAGCAGTACGTC.

This clonotype was seen repeatedly, ten times or more. The gene calls are TRBV5-1 and TRBJ1-1; 8 bases line up with TRBD1. Germline V lookup: CDR1 SGHRS, CDR2 YFSETQ. This CDR3 region has 17 residues. V was pared by 0 bases and J by 7 bases, with 14 bases of the junction left unmatched. The chain's CDR3 is CASSLGPRQGLKGEAFF. The CDR3 nucleotides read TGCGCCAGCAGCTTGGGTCCGCGACAGGGGTTGAAGGGTGAAGCTTTCTTT.

This chain connects TRBV4-1 to TRBJ2-5; D is unclear. V lost 1 base, J lost 5 bases, and 8 bases lay in between. CDR1 is MGHRA, CDR2 YSYEKL, per germline. The CDR3 is 13 amino acids. In nucleotides, the CDR3 is TGCGCCAGCAGCCAAGCACTTCTGGAGACCCAGTACTTC. It codes for CASSQALLETQYF.

This clonotype was seen many times. The genes are TRBV29-1 and TRBJ2-1, with D possibly being TRBD2 (6 bases). This CDR3 region has 14 residues. V lost 6 bases, J lost 1 base, and 13 bases lay in between. Looked up from germline, CDR1 is SQVTM and CDR2 is ANQGSEA. CDR3 sequence (DNA): TGCAGCGTCGAGGTGGGGGGATCCTACAATGAGCAGTTCTTC. Protein product: CSVEVGGSYNEQFF.

The CDR3 nucleotides are TGCGCCAGCAGCGACCGCTCACCCGGGGAGCTGTTTTTT. As protein: CASSDRSPGELFF. The chain uses TRBV5-1 and TRBJ2-2, with unresolved D. The germline V gene encodes CDR1 SGHRS and CDR2 YFSETQ. Trimming shortened V by 4 bases and J by 6 bases, and 10 bases separated the two germline ends. The CDR3 totals 13 residues.

This clonotype was detected a few times. CDR3 sequence: CASSRMRLSGANVLTF. Here the CDR3 DNA reads TGTGCCAGCAGCCGAATGAGGCTCTCTGGGGCCAACGTCCTGACTTTC. The V call is TRBV5-6, the J call TRBJ2-6; no reliable D call. Trimming cost V 4 bases and J 0 bases, with 11 bases left between them. CDR3 length: 16 amino acids. CDR1 and CDR2 from the germline V gene are SGHDT and YYEEEE.

The sample holds a few counts of this clonotype. This chain joins TRBV20-1 and TRBJ2-3; D may be TRBD2 (7 bases). Per germline, CDR1 DFQATT and CDR2 SNEGSKA (reference sequence). Trimming pared 4 bases from V and 4 bases from J, leaving 18 bases between. This CDR3 region has 15 residues. CDR3 sequence: CSAKGGGQSSDTQYF. CDR3 coding DNA: TGCAGTGCTAAGGGGGGGGGTCAAAGCTCAGATACGCAGTATTTT.

The table lists this clonotype with many counts. V usage is TRBV5-4 and J usage is TRBJ2-3, with D maybe TRBD2 (6 bases). CDR1 is SGHNT and CDR2 is YYREEE in the germline V gene (reference sequence). The ends were cut back, 3 bases at V and 3 bases at J, with 11 bases in the middle. This CDR3 comprises 14 residues. In nucleotides, the CDR3 is TGTGCCAGCAGCTGGGCAGGGAGGACAGATACGCAGTATTTT. This translates into CASSWAGRTDTQYF. The full variable domain, completed using reference TRBV5-4 and TRBJ2-3, is ETGVTQSPTHLIKTRGQQVTLRCSSQSGHNTVSWYQQALGQGPQFIFQYYREEENGRGNFPPRFSGLQFPNYSSELNVNALELDDSALYLCASSWAGRTDTQYFGPGTRLTVL.